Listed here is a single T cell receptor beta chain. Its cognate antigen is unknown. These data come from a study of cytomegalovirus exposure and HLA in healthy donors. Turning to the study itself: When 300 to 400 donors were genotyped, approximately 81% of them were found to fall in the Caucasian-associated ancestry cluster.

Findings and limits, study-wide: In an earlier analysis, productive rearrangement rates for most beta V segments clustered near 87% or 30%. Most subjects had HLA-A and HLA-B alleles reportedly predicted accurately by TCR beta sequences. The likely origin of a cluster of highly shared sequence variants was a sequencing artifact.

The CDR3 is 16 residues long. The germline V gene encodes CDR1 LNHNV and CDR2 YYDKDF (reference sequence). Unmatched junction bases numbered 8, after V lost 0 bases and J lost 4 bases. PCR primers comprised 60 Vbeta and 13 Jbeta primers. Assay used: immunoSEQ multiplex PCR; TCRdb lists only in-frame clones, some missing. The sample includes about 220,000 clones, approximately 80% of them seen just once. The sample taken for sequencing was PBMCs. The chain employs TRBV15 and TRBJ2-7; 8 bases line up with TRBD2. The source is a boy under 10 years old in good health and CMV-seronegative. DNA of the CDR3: TGTGCCACCAGCAGAGATGGGACTAGTAATCAGTACGAGCAGTACTTC. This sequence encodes CATSRDGTSNQYEQYF.